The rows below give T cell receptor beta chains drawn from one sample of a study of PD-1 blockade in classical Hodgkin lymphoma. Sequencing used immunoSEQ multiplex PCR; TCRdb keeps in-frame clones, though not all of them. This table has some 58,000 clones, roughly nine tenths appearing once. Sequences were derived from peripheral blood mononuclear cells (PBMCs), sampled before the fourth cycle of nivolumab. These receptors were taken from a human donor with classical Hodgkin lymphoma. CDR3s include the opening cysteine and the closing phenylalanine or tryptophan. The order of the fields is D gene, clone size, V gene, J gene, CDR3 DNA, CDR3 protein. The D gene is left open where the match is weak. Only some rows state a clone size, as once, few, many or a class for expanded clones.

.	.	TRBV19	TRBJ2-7	TGTGCCAGTAGCATCCGCCGTGACAGGCGTTTCGAGCAGTACTTC	CASSIRRDRRFEQYF
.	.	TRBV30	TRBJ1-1	TGTGCCTGGGATGACCTGAGGGGCCTAGCTTTCTTT	CAWDDLRGLAFF
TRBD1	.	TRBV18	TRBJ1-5	TGTGCCAGCTCGGACAGGGCCGGGGATCAGCCCCAGCATTTT	CASSDRAGDQPQHF
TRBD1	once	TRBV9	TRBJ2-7	TGTGCCAGCAGCGGCCCGGGACAGGGGCGCGAGCAGTACTTC	CASSGPGQGREQYF
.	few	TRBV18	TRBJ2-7	TGTGCCAGCTCACCCCTAGCGTCTCCCTACGAGCAGTACTTC	CASSPLASPYEQYF
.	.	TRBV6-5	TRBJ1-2	TGTGCCAGCAGCCGAGACTTAAACGGGGGCTATGGCTACACCTTC	CASSRDLNGGYGYTF
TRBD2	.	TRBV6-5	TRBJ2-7	TGTGCCAGCAGTTACGGGACTAGCGGGGGTTACGAGCAGTACTTC	CASSYGTSGGYEQYF
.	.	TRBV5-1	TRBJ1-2	TGCGCCAGCAGCTTGTGCCAGGGGTATGGCTACACCTTC	CASSLCQGYGYTF
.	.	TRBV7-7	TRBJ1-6	TGTGCTAGCAGCTTTAAGCTGGGTGGGGCCCTCCACTTT	CASSFKLGGALHF
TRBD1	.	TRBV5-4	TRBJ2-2	TGTGCCAGCAGCTCTGGACAGGCCGGGGAGCTGTTTTTT	CASSSGQAGELFF
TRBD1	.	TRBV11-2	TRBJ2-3	TGTGCCAGCATCACTGGACAGGGCACAGATACGCAGTATTTT	CASITGQGTDTQYF
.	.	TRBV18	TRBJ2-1	TGTGCCAGCTTTGTCCGGAGCGATGAGCAGTTCTTC	CASFVRSDEQFF
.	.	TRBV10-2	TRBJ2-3	TGCGCCAGCAGTGAGGGCAGGGGAAGCACAGATACGCAGTATTTT	CASSEGRGSTDTQYF
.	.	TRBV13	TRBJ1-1	TGTGCCAGCGGGCTTGGTAACACTGAAGCTTTCTTT	CASGLGNTEAFF
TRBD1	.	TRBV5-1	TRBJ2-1	TGCGCCAGCAGCATATATAGCCGACAGGGTATCGACAATGAGCAGTTCTTC	CASSIYSRQGIDNEQFF
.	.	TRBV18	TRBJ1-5	TGTGCCAGCCGGGACGACAGAAGCAATCAGCCCCAGCATTTT	CASRDDRSNQPQHF
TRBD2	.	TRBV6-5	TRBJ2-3	TGTGCCAGCAGTGGGATAGCGGGTACGCAGTATTTT	CASSGIAGTQYF
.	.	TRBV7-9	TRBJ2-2	TGTGCCAGCAGCCCCCATTTCAACACCGGGGAGCTGTTTTTT	CASSPHFNTGELFF
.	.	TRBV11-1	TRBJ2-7	TGTGCCAGCAGCGGGGGACAACCCTACGAGCAGTACTTC	CASSGGQPYEQYF
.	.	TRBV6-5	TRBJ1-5	TGTGCCAGCAGTTACTGGGGGGCGGGCGGCAATCAGCCCCAGCATTTT	CASSYWGAGGNQPQHF
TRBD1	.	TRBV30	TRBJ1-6	TGTGCCTGGAGTTCAGGGACAGGGGATAATTCACCCCTCCACTTT	CAWSSGTGDNSPLHF
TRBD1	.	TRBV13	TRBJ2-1	TGTGCCAGCAGCCCTAACAGGGGGGAGGTTGATGAGCAGTTCTTC	CASSPNRGEVDEQFF
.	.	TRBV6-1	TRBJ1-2	TGTGCCATCTACAGTGGTCCTCCAGGGAACACCTTC	CAIYSGPPGNTF
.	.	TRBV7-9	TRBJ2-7	TGTGCCTCCAAAGGGGACGGGGGGCCCTACGAGCAGTACTTC	CASKGDGGPYEQYF
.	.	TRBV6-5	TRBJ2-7	TGTGCCAGCAGGGGCACAGGGATCGGGCCCTACGAGCAGTACTTC	CASRGTGIGPYEQYF
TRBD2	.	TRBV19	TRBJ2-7	TGTGCCAGTAGTATATCGAGCGGGGCCGAGCAGTACTTC	CASSISSGAEQYF
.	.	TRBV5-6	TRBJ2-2	TGTGCCAGCAGCTGGACCTTAACAGGGATTAACACCGGGGAGCTGTTTTTT	CASSWTLTGINTGELFF
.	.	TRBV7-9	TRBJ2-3	TGTGCCAGCAGCTTAGCTGGACCCGATACGCAGTATTTT	CASSLAGPDTQYF
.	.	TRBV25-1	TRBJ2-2	TGTGCCAGCAGTTCGGCGGGTTCTAATGGGGAGCTGTTTTTT	CASSSAGSNGELFF